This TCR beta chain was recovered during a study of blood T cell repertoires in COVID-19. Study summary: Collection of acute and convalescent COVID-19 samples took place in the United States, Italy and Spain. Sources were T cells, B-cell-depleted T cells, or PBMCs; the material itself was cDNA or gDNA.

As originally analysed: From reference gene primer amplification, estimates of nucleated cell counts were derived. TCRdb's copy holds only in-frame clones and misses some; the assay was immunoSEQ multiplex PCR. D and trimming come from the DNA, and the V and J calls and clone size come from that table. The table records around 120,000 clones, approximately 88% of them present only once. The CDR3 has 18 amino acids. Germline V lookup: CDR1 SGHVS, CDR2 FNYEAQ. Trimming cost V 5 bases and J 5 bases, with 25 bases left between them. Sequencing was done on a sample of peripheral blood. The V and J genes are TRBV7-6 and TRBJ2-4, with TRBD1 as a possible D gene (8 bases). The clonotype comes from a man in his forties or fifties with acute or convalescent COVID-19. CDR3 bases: TGTGCCAGCAGCCCTCAAACAGGGGGAAGCGGGACCCAAAACATTCAGTACTTC. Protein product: CASSPQTGGSGTQNIQYF.